A single sample gave rise to the 14 T cell receptor beta chains below, sequenced in a study of CD8 T cells in Susac syndrome. It was with random hexamers that 0.5 to 1 ug RNA was reverse transcribed. Via MiXCR, TCRdb re-called the immunoSEQ multiplex PCR reads, giving one row per CDR3 protein. The sample carries more than 65,000 distinct CDR3 sequences, over 90% recorded once. Sequencing input: CD8+ T cells from PBMCs. The receptors come from a human donor in good health.

Only one count was recorded for this clonotype. V and J are TRBV27 and TRBJ2-7, with TRBD2 matching over 8 bases. With V trimmed by 4 bases and J by 2 bases, 10 bases remained unmatched. Germline CDR1 is MNHEY and CDR2 is SMNVEV (reference sequence). This CDR3 spans 16 amino acids. The CDR3 loop is CASSSQSGGDTYEQYF. DNA of the CDR3: TGTGCCAGCAGTTCACAAAGCGGGGGTGATACCTACGAGCAGTACTTC.

The chain uses TRBV2 and TRBJ1-4; no firm D call. V was clipped by 8 bases and J by 6 bases, with 28 bases between them. The CDR3 has 18 amino acids. The germline gives CDR1 SNHLY, CDR2 FYNNEI. The CDR3: CASGSPDGSLGLDEKLFF. The CDR3 DNA reads as TGTGCCAGCGGCAGCCCTGATGGATCGCTAGGGTTGGATGAAAAACTGTTTTTT.

The rearrangement uses TRBV19 and TRBJ2-5; D gene ambiguous. Between the trimmed V and J ends, which lost 3 bases and 2 bases, there was a span of 7 bases. Germline CDR1 reads LNHDA; CDR2 reads SQIVND (reference sequence). The CDR3 totals 13 residues. The CDR3 protein is CASSIQAQETQYF. For the CDR3, the DNA is TGTGCCAGTAGTATTCAGGCACAAGAGACCCAGTACTTC. Full variable domain (missing parts from reference TRBV19 and TRBJ2-5): DGGITQSPKYLFRKEGQNVTLSCEQNLNHDAMYWYRQDPGQGLRLIYYSQIVNDFQKGDIAEGYSVSREKKESFPLTVTSAQKNPTAFYLCASSIQAQETQYFGPGTRLLVL.

The rearrangement uses TRBV19 and TRBJ2-3; D is possibly TRBD1 (5 bases). Germline-derived CDR1 and CDR2 are LNHDA and SQIVND (reference sequence). The germline V and J ends were trimmed by 7 bases and 5 bases, with 13 bases remaining between them. The CDR3 runs 13 residues. The CDR3 sequence: CASNLSGKDTQYF. In nucleotides, the CDR3 is TGTGCCAGTAATCTTTCAGGGAAAGATACGCAGTATTTT.

This chain joins TRBV7-6 and TRBJ1-1; D uncertain. The V end was cut by 6 bases, the J end by 2 bases, with 13 bases between. This CDR3 has 14 residues. CDR1 and CDR2 (germline): SGHVS, FNYEAQ. Written as DNA, the CDR3 is TGTGCCAGCAGGCAACCGGGCTACAACACTGAAGCTTTCTTT. Translated, it gives CASRQPGYNTEAFF.

The genes are TRBV5-1 and TRBJ1-2; no definite D call. The CDR3 loop spans 14 amino acids. Germline V gene data show CDR1 as SGHRS and CDR2 as YFSETQ. V lost 2 bases, J lost 6 bases, and 14 bases lay in between. CDR3: CASSLLQRIDGYTF. The CDR3 DNA reads as TGCGCCAGCAGCTTATTACAAAGGATTGATGGCTACACCTTC.

This chain links TRBV29-1 with TRBJ2-1, with D uncertain. Trimming stripped 7 bases from V and 5 bases from J, with 15 bases between. Germline loops: CDR1 SQVTM, CDR2 ANQGSEA. There are 13 residues in the CDR3. The CDR3 DNA reads as TGCAGCGCCGCTACGTTGGGCCACAATGAGCAGTTCTTC. It is translated as CSAATLGHNEQFF.

The rearrangement links TRBV7-8 to TRBJ2-7; no clear D gene. Germline V lookup: CDR1 SGHVS, CDR2 FQNEAQ. This CDR3 is 15 amino acids long. V was trimmed by 1 base and J by 5 bases, leaving 15 bases between them. CDR3 in amino acids: CASSLGWGWQDEQYV. CDR3 in DNA: TGTGCCAGCAGCTTAGGATGGGGTTGGCAGGACGAGCAGTACGTC.

The chain carries TRBV4-3 and TRBJ1-5; the D is unclear. The germline V gene has CDR1 LGHNA and CDR2 YSLEER. V gave up 0 bases and J gave up 2 bases, with 11 bases separating them. This CDR3 has 16 residues. CDR3 region: CASSQDRREGNQPQHF. The CDR3 DNA reads as TGCGCCAGCAGCCAAGATAGGCGGGAGGGCAATCAGCCCCAGCATTTT.

The rearrangement uses TRBV9 and TRBJ1-1; D perhaps matches TRBD1 (6 bases). Germline values: CDR1 SGDLS, CDR2 YYNGEE. The CDR3 length is 16 residues. Trimming took 4 bases from V and 0 from J, leaving 16 bases between them. CDR3 bases: TGTGCCAGCAGCTCACGGGTGGGGGCCGTGAACACTGAAGCTTTCTTT. Residues: CASSSRVGAVNTEAFF.

V usage is TRBV2 and J usage is TRBJ2-7; D gene unclear. V dropped 10 bases and J dropped 3 bases, with 13 bases sitting between them. The CDR3 totals 12 residues. CDR1 is SNHLY and CDR2 is FYNNEI in the germline V gene. CDR3 sequence (DNA): TGTGCCAACTACGGGCCTTACTACGAGCAGTACTTC. As protein: CANYGPYYEQYF.

The chain uses TRBV7-9 and TRBJ2-3, with 11 bases aligning to TRBD2. From germline, CDR1 is SEHNR and CDR2 FQNEAQ (reference sequence). This CDR3 comprises 15 residues. V gave up 9 bases and J gave up 3 bases; unmatched junction bases: 8. The CDR3 loop is CASLRTSGLTDTQYF. The CDR3 nucleotides read TGTGCCAGTCTACGGACTAGCGGGTTGACAGATACGCAGTATTTT.

The rearrangement links TRBV12-3 or TRBV12-4 to TRBJ2-5, with 8 nucleotides matching TRBD2. V lost 6 bases to trimming and J lost 4 bases; unmatched junction nucleotides: 4. The CDR3 runs to 13 residues. The CDR3 protein is CASSGLAVETQYF. For the CDR3, the DNA is TGTGCCAGCAGCGGACTAGCTGTAGAGACCCAGTACTTC.

This sequence joins TRBV7-2 and TRBJ2-5; D is unresolved. Trimming took off 7 bases at V and 5 bases at J, with 20 bases between the two ends. Germline V gene data show CDR1 as SGHTA and CDR2 as FQGNSA. This CDR3 contains 15 residues. The chain's CDR3 is CASTKTWGSMETQYF. CDR3 bases: TGTGCCAGCACCAAAACCTGGGGTAGCATGGAGACCCAGTACTTC.